These 12 T cell receptor beta chains came from one sample sequenced in a study of early T cells in non-severe SARS-CoV-2 infection. TCRdb re-analysed the 5' RACE reads in MiXCR, keeping a single row per CDR3 protein. The sample records 80,000 or so distinct CDR3 sequences, 5.5% to 7.5% being singletons. Sequences were obtained from whole blood. The receptor set was obtained from an adult who was a healthcare worker with PCR-confirmed SARS-CoV-2 infection or an uninfected control (not recorded which).

The gene calls are TRBV10-2 and TRBJ2-2; TRBD2 aligns across 8 bases. V lost 6 bases and J lost 6; bases outside the gene matches: 9. CDR3 length: 15 residues. Germline CDR1 and CDR2: WSHSY and SAAADI. The CDR3 region is CASRWLAGKAGELFF. The CDR3 nucleotides read TGCGCCAGCAGGTGGTTAGCGGGAAAGGCCGGGGAGCTGTTTTTT.

This clonotype was counted only a few times. This chain joins TRBV7-2 and TRBJ1-6, with TRBD1 matching over 12 bases. J was trimmed by 5 bases and V by 5 bases; bases with no gene match: 7. Germline CDR1 reads SGHTA; CDR2 reads FQGNSA. This CDR3 comprises 17 residues. CDR3 in amino acids: CASSPAGDRGHNSPLHF. The CDR3 DNA sequence: TGTGCCAGCAGCCCAGCGGGGGACAGGGGGCATAATTCACCCCTCCACTTT.

This clonotype came up many times. The CDR3 protein is CASSPQAETQYF. CDR3 nucleotide sequence: TGTGCCAGCTCACCTCAGGCAGAGACCCAGTACTTC. This sequence joins TRBV18 and TRBJ2-5; D uncertain. CDR3 length: 12 amino acids. The germline gives CDR1 KGHSH, CDR2 LQKENI. V lost 3 bases to trimming and J lost 4 bases, with 6 bases between them.

This clonotype was counted ten times or more. The chain links TRBV6-2 or TRBV6-3 to TRBJ2-1; tentative D call: TRBD1 (6 bases). Germline loops: CDR1 MNHEY, CDR2 SVGEGT. Trimming left V 1 base short and J 4 bases short, with 11 bases between. This CDR3 is built from 15 residues. CDR3: CASSYYPQGYNEQFF. DNA of the CDR3: TGTGCCAGCAGTTACTACCCCCAGGGGTACAATGAGCAGTTCTTC.

This clonotype has just a few counts. V and J are TRBV9 and TRBJ2-7, with a possible D match to TRBD1 (6 bases). V lost 0 bases, J lost 3 bases, and 13 bases lay in between. Per germline, CDR1 SGDLS and CDR2 YYNGEE. The CDR3 has 15 residues. The CDR3 nucleotides are TGTGCCAGCAGCGTAGAGACCGGGACAATCTACGAGCAGTACTTC. Translating it yields CASSVETGTIYEQYF.

The chain employs TRBV5-1 and TRBJ2-7, with D possibly matching TRBD1 (6 bases). The CDR3 length is 13 residues. CDR1 is SGHRS and CDR2 is YFSETQ in the germline V gene. The V and J ends lost 0 bases and 6 bases respectively, with 10 bases between them. CDR3 sequence (DNA): TGCGCCAGCAGCTTGGGACAGGATGCCGAGCAGTACTTC. Amino acid sequence: CASSLGQDAEQYF.

At least ten counts were recorded for this clonotype. This chain joins TRBV6-1 and TRBJ2-7; 9 positions match TRBD1. With 5 bases clipped from V and 2 bases from J, the junction kept 7 bases outside the gene matches. Germline V CDR1 and CDR2: MNHNS, SASEGT. The CDR3 length is 15 residues. For the CDR3, the DNA is TGTGCCAGCAGTCCCGACAGGGGGGTAACCTACGAGCAGTACTTC. Protein product: CASSPDRGVTYEQYF.

In this sample, this clonotype turned up many times. The gene calls are TRBV6-6 and TRBJ1-6; D gene ambiguous. Between the trimmed V and J ends, which lost 2 bases and 5 bases, there was a span of 4 bases. CDR3 length equals 13 residues. The germline V gene encodes CDR1 MNHNY and CDR2 SVGAGI (reference sequence). The CDR3 DNA reads as TGTGCCAGCAGTTACAGGGATAATTCACCCCTCCACTTT. It codes for CASSYRDNSPLHF.

On this clonotype itself: A single base separates this from a much larger clone, so it may be a read error. The V call is TRBV7-9, the J call TRBJ1-1, with 8 positions matching TRBD1. Germline values: CDR1 SEHNR, CDR2 FQNEAQ (reference sequence). The length of the CDR3 is 14 residues. This CDR3 is CASSLEQGGTEASF. CDR3 bases: TGTGCCAGCAGCTTAGAACAGGGGGGCACTGAAGCTTCCTTT.

The V and J genes are TRBV12-3 or TRBV12-4 and TRBJ1-4; D uncertain. The CDR3 length is 12 residues. Trimming pared 7 bases from V and 8 bases from J, leaving 11 bases between. Here the CDR3 reads CASKGVREKLFF. The CDR3 nucleotides are TGTGCCAGCAAGGGAGTACGGGAAAAACTGTTTTTT.

This clonotype was picked up many times. Here the CDR3 reads CASSSRTDNEQFF. Written as DNA, the CDR3 is TGTGCCAGCAGCTCCCGGACAGACAATGAGCAGTTCTTC. This rearrangement joins TRBV7-6 to TRBJ2-1, with D perhaps matching TRBD1 (6 bases). The V gene lost 4 bases and the J gene lost 5 bases, with 9 bases spanning the gap. The CDR3 runs to 13 residues. Germline lookup yields CDR1 SGHVS and CDR2 FNYEAQ. The whole variable domain, remainder taken from reference TRBV7-6 and TRBJ2-1, is GAGVSQSPRYKVTKRGQDVALRCDPISGHVSLYWYRQALGQGPEFLTYFNYEAQQDKSGLPNDRFSAERPEGSISTLTIQRTEQRDSAMYRCASSSRTDNEQFFGPGTRLTVL.

This clonotype has a handful of counts. CDR3 coding DNA: TGTGCCAGCGGTAGAACAGAGATTCAGTACTTC. Amino acids: CASGRTEIQYF. This chain uses TRBV6-2 or TRBV6-3 with TRBJ2-4; D gene ambiguous. Trimming took off 8 bases at V and 10 bases at J, with 12 bases between the two ends. The germline V gene encodes CDR1 MNHEY and CDR2 SVGEGT. This CDR3 spans 11 amino acids.